Shown below are 23 T cell receptor beta chains from a single sample sequenced in a study of response to subunit inactivated influenza vaccine (dated by TCRdb to 2017 to 2018). Library generation was performed with RT-PCR. The sequencing machine was an Illumina HiSeq 2500. The public sequencing data were trimmed at Q25 with fastp and processed into clonotypes with MiXCR by TCRdb, which kept only in-frame beta chains. Rows with a matching CDR3 protein are joined into one entry that keeps the most common DNA and genes. The sample contains about 650,000 distinct CDR3 sequences, approximately 14% of them found a single time. The ten largest clones capture 11% of the sample. The source material was PBMCs from blood, sampled 11 to 12 days after vaccination. The receptors stem from a man in his fifties who received an inactivated influenza vaccine. Donor details come from another sample of the same person, matched by shared clones.

This clonotype appeared a few times. The chain links TRBV24-1 to TRBJ2-4; a weak D match, TRBD1 (6 bases). The germline V gene encodes CDR1 KGHDR and CDR2 SFDVKD. The V end was cut by 3 bases, the J end by 0 bases, with 11 bases between. CDR3 length equals 16 residues. The chain's CDR3 is CATSDGTPQAKNIQYF. The DNA for the CDR3 is TGTGCCACCAGTGATGGGACACCGCAAGCCAAAAACATTCAGTACTTC.

As to this clonotype: Since no conserved phenylalanine or tryptophan closes the CDR3, a read error is the likely cause. In nucleotides, the CDR3 is TGTGCCAGCAGCGTCCAAGGGAGCAATCAGCCCCAGCATGTT. This translates into CASSVQGSNQPQHV. This sequence joins TRBV7-2 and TRBJ1-5; D uncertain. CDR1 and CDR2 from the germline V gene are SGHTA and FQGNSA. This CDR3 spans 14 amino acids. V gave up 5 bases and J gave up 1 base, with 9 bases separating them.

A few counts support this clonotype. The genes are TRBV3-1 and TRBJ2-7; 11 bases fit TRBD2. V lost 4 bases, J lost 2 bases, and 25 bases stayed unmatched. The germline gives CDR1 LGHDT, CDR2 YNNKEL (reference sequence). This CDR3 contains 22 residues. The CDR3 DNA reads TGTGCCAGCAGCCCGTCCGGGGGTTGGGGCTTGGGACTAGCGGAATTTCCCTACGAGCAGTACTTC. Translating gives CASSPSGGWGLGLAEFPYEQYF.

This chain connects TRBV20-1 to TRBJ1-5; 8 bases are shared with TRBD1. In germline, CDR1 is DFQATT, CDR2 SNEGSKA (reference sequence). Unmatched junction bases numbered 12, after V lost 7 bases and J lost 4 bases. This CDR3 is built from 15 residues. The CDR3: CSGGQGAVGNQPQHF. The CDR3, as DNA: TGCAGTGGTGGCCAGGGGGCAGTAGGGAATCAGCCCCAGCATTTT.

In this sample, this clonotype turned up a few times. The genes are TRBV7-6 and TRBJ2-5; 8 positions match TRBD1. Unmatched junction bases numbered 10, after V lost 2 bases and J lost 5 bases. Germline loops: CDR1 SGHVS, CDR2 FNYEAQ. The CDR3 totals 16 residues. CDR3 protein: CASSLLAGGAAETQYF. The CDR3 nucleotides read TGTGCCAGCAGCTTATTGGCAGGGGGCGCAGCGGAGACCCAGTACTTC.

The V gene is TRBV7-9, the J gene TRBJ2-3, with 10 bases matching TRBD1. Germline trimming cut 7 bases from V and 3 bases from J; bases unmatched to any gene: 4. CDR3 size: 14 residues. CDR1 SEHNR and CDR2 FQNEAQ come from the germline V gene (reference sequence). The CDR3 nucleotides are TGTGCCAGCACCGGGACAGGGGTTACAGATACGCAGTATTTT. It yields the protein CASTGTGVTDTQYF.

The rearrangement uses TRBV7-2 and TRBJ2-1, with 9 bases identical to TRBD2. Germline V gene sequence: CDR1 SGHTA, CDR2 FQGNSA. The CDR3 has 14 residues. V gave up 5 bases and J gave up 7 bases; unmatched junction bases: 6. The CDR3 loop reads CASSPRLAVNEQFF. CDR3 nucleotide sequence: TGTGCCAGCAGCCCAAGACTAGCGGTTAATGAGCAGTTCTTC.

This clonotype has a count of ten or more. The chain is built from TRBV11-2 and TRBJ1-1; D unresolved. The V end was cut by 3 bases, the J end by 4 bases, with 9 bases between. CDR1 and CDR2 from the germline V gene are SGHAT and FQNNGV. This CDR3 region has 13 residues. DNA of the CDR3: TGTGCCAGCAGCTTTAGGATGGGCACTGAAGCTTTCTTT. Translating gives CASSFRMGTEAFF.

In its sample, this clonotype was seen many times. The gene calls are TRBV7-2 and TRBJ1-1; no definite D call. The CDR3 totals 14 residues. Germline-derived CDR1 and CDR2 are SGHTA and FQGNSA. Between the trimmed V and J ends, which lost 0 bases and 10 bases, there was a span of 15 bases. The CDR3 loop reads CASSLAWGTSVAFF. CDR3 nucleotide sequence: TGTGCCAGCAGCTTAGCATGGGGAACGTCTGTAGCTTTCTTT.

This clonotype occurred many times. The chain couples TRBV5-1 to TRBJ1-2, with D perhaps TRBD1 (5 bases). The CDR3 length is 14 residues. Germline V gives CDR1 SGHRS, CDR2 YFSETQ. Trimming removed 4 bases at V and 6 bases at J, with 16 bases between. The CDR3: CASSRAGTENGYTF. In DNA, the CDR3 is TGCGCCAGCAGCCGAGCCGGGACTGAGAATGGCTACACCTTC.

The chain couples TRBV18 to TRBJ1-1, with a possible D match to TRBD1 (5 bases). Germline lookup yields CDR1 KGHSH and CDR2 LQKENI. The CDR3 totals 18 residues. The ends were cut back, 3 bases at V and 0 bases at J, with 20 bases in the middle. The CDR3 DNA reads as TGTGCCAGCTCACCTGCAATTCTCGAAGGGGTTTTGAACACTGAAGCTTTCTTT. Protein sequence: CASSPAILEGVLNTEAFF.

This rearrangement joins TRBV7-8 to TRBJ2-1, with TRBD2 identical over 7 bases. V shed 0 bases and J 4 bases; nucleotides not matched to a gene: 12. Per the germline V gene, CDR1 is SGHVS and CDR2 is FQNEAQ. This CDR3 spans 18 amino acids. Here the CDR3 DNA reads TGTGCCAGCAGCTTAGCTACCGGGGGGAACCCTTTATACAATGAGCAGTTCTTC. Translation gives CASSLATGGNPLYNEQFF.

This chain links TRBV29-1 with TRBJ1-1; TRBD1 agrees at 7 bases. CDR1 SQVTM and CDR2 ANQGSEA come from the germline V gene. The CDR3 is 14 residues long. V was clipped by 6 bases and J by 2 bases; unmatched bases: 9. CDR3 protein: CSVEPGGLNTEAFF. DNA for the CDR3: TGCAGCGTGGAACCAGGGGGGTTAAACACTGAAGCTTTCTTT. Full variable domain (rest looked up from reference TRBV29-1 and TRBJ1-1): SAVISQKPSRDICQRGTSLTIQCQVDSQVTMMFWYRQQPGQSLTLIATANQGSEATYESGFVIDKFPISRPNLTFSTLTVSNMSPEDSSIYLCSVEPGGLNTEAFFGQGTRLTVV.

The chain recombines TRBV5-1 with TRBJ1-1; D not certain. V was clipped by 5 bases and J by 7 bases, with 15 bases between them. CDR3 length equals 13 residues. Germline CDR1 reads SGHRS; CDR2 reads YFSETQ. The CDR3 is CASSKGHAFEAFF. In DNA, the CDR3 is TGCGCCAGCAGTAAGGGCCACGCTTTTGAAGCTTTCTTT.

In this sample, this clonotype turned up a few times. A much larger clone differs from this one at a single base, so this may be a read error. J is TRBJ2-1 and V is TRBV7-2; 11 nucleotides align to TRBD1. CDR3 size: 15 residues. V lost 5 bases and J lost 4; bases outside the gene matches: 4. Germline assignment: CDR1 SGHTA and CDR2 FQGNSA. The chain's CDR3 is CASSPGQGVYNEQFF. The CDR3 DNA is TGTGCCAGCAGCCCGGGACAGGGGGTTTACAATGAGCAGTTCTTC.

This clonotype came up a few times. This chain uses TRBV5-1 with TRBJ1-6, with TRBD1 matching 9 bases. V shed 2 bases and J 7 bases; nucleotides not matched to a gene: 4. The CDR3 has 15 amino acids. Germline loops: CDR1 SGHRS, CDR2 YFSETQ. CDR3 sequence reads: CASSFSGQGNSPLHF. DNA of the CDR3: TGCGCCAGCAGCTTCTCGGGACAGGGAAATTCACCCCTCCACTTT.

The CDR3 protein is CSASSAAGDISTDTQYF. In DNA form, the CDR3 reads TGCAGTGCTAGCTCCGCTGCGGGAGACATCAGCACAGATACGCAGTATTTT. This rearrangement joins TRBV20-1 to TRBJ2-3; 7 nucleotides agree with TRBD2. The germline CDR1 and CDR2 sequences are DFQATT and SNEGSKA (reference sequence). CDR3 size: 17 residues. The ends lost 3 bases at V and 0 bases at J; junction bases unmatched: 12.

This clonotype has only a few counts. The genes are TRBV11-3 and TRBJ2-2; weak D call: TRBD2 (6 bases). Germline CDR1 is SGHNT and CDR2 is YENEEA. This CDR3 spans 16 amino acids. The ends were cut back, 4 bases at V and 6 bases at J, with 18 bases in the middle. CDR3 sequence (DNA): TGTGCCAGCAGCTCCCGACCGTCGGGAGAGGCCGGGGAGCTGTTTTTT. As protein: CASSSRPSGEAGELFF.

The chain joins TRBV12-3 or TRBV12-4 to TRBJ2-5; 12 bases match TRBD2. Unmatched junction bases numbered 6, after V lost 6 bases and J lost 1 base. This CDR3 region has 16 residues. CDR3 region: CASSKTSGGFQETQYF. For the CDR3, the DNA is TGTGCCAGCAGCAAGACTAGCGGGGGTTTCCAAGAGACCCAGTACTTC.

The sample holds a few counts of this clonotype. This chain uses TRBV28 with TRBJ2-7, with 8 nucleotides matching TRBD1. Trimming removed 7 bases from V and 2 bases from J; junction bases left unmatched: 10. The V gene's germline CDR1 is MDHEN and CDR2 SYDVKM. The CDR3 runs 15 residues. CDR3 coding DNA: TGTGCCAGCATATCGAACTCAGGGGGCGCCTACGAGCAGTACTTC. Its translation is CASISNSGGAYEQYF.

This clonotype was detected a few times. The chain uses TRBV7-6 and TRBJ2-3, with D perhaps given as TRBD1 or TRBD2 (6 bases each). Germline assignment: CDR1 SGHVS and CDR2 FNYEAQ. There are 17 residues in the CDR3. The V end lost 1 base, the J end lost 1 base, and 15 bases lay between the germline ends. Here the CDR3 reads CASSLGAGGHGTDTQYF. In nucleotides, the CDR3 is TGTGCCAGCAGCTTAGGGGCCGGGGGCCACGGCACAGATACGCAGTATTTT.

This clonotype was found a few times. The chain combines TRBV12-3 or TRBV12-4 with TRBJ2-3; D possibly matches TRBD1 or TRBD2 (5 bases each). This CDR3 spans 15 amino acids. V shed 5 bases and J shed 2 bases, with 14 bases lying between them. The CDR3 sequence is CASSPGRLLTDTQYF. DNA for the CDR3: TGTGCCAGCAGTCCGGGACGCCTACTCACAGATACGCAGTATTTT.

The genes are TRBV7-8 and TRBJ2-7; TRBD1 aligns across 7 bases. The CDR3 extends over 15 amino acids. Germline CDR1 and CDR2: SGHVS and FQNEAQ. V trimming: 3 bases; J trimming: 3 bases; junction bases outside the gene matches: 8. The CDR3 here is CASSFTRQGYYEQYF. CDR3 bases: TGTGCCAGCAGCTTTACCCGACAGGGATACTACGAGCAGTACTTC.